This TCR beta chain was documented in a study of T cell responses to AZD1222 COVID-19 vaccine. The data were produced by immunoSEQ multiplex PCR, yet TCRdb's version contains in-frame clones alone and is incomplete. The data contain 95,000 to 150,000 clones, around 85% of them seen just once; the ten biggest clones take up 4.4%. CDR3 length: 14 amino acids. Trimming took 4 bases from V and 4 from J; bases not matched to a gene: 7. From germline, CDR1 is SGHRS and CDR2 YFSETQ. The receptor comes from an adult who received the AZD1222 COVID-19 vaccine. The specimen was peripheral blood, collected 28 days after the second AZD1222 dose. V and J are TRBV5-1 and TRBJ2-5, with TRBD1 matching 7 bases. CDR3 coding DNA: TGCGCCAGCAGCCTCGGGACAGTCCGAGAGACCCAGTACTTC. This codes for CASSLGTVRETQYF.